Below are 30 T cell receptor beta chains sequenced from a single sample in a study of Ad26.COV2.S vaccination and SARS-CoV-2 variants. Indicated treatment: roughly 18 received Ad26.COV2.S at low or high dose, single or two shots; about 5 received placebo; per-sample allocation not given. Samples were taken on day 63 after the first vaccine or placebo injection. Sequencing was performed with immunoSEQ multiplex PCR; in TCRdb, only in-frame clones are kept and a portion is missing. The top ten hold around 5.5% of the sample, which has around 310,000 clones, roughly 90% seen once. The material was peripheral blood, obtained in a trial of Ad26.COV2.S vaccine versus placebo. Receptors originate from a person between 18 and 65 years old who received the Ad26.COV2.S COVID-19 vaccine or a placebo.

The chain uses TRBV6-5 and TRBJ2-7; a weak D match, TRBD1 (6 bases). CDR1 MNHEY and CDR2 SVGAGI come from the germline V gene. This CDR3 region has 15 residues. V was cut by 7 bases and J by 0 bases, with 16 bases left in between. The CDR3: CASTRQATSSYEQYV. CDR3 coding DNA: TGTGCCAGCACCAGACAGGCGACGAGCTCCTACGAGCAGTACGTC.

This chain uses TRBV6-5 with TRBJ2-1, with D perhaps matching TRBD2 (6 bases). Trimming pared 2 bases from V and 9 bases from J, leaving 14 bases between. In germline, CDR1 is MNHEY, CDR2 SVGAGI. CDR3 length: 14 residues. The CDR3, as DNA: TGTGCCAGCAGTTACCCCGGGGGTCGAGGTGAGCAGTTCTTC. It is translated as CASSYPGGRGEQFF.

The V and J genes are TRBV3-1 (or the pseudogene TRBV3-2) and TRBJ2-1; 12 bases fit TRBD2. After removal of 3 bases from V and 4 bases from J, the junction contained 1 base not matched to a gene. This CDR3 comprises 15 residues. Germline V lookup: CDR1 LGHDT, CDR2 YNNKEL (reference sequence). The CDR3 sequence: CASSHLAGGYNEQFF. CDR3 nucleotide sequence: TGTGCCAGCAGCCACCTAGCGGGGGGGTACAATGAGCAGTTCTTC.

The V gene is TRBV5-4, the J gene TRBJ2-2, with a tentative D call TRBD1 (6 bases). CDR3 size: 16 residues. Trimming stripped 4 bases from V and 3 bases from J, with 16 bases between. From germline, CDR1 is SGHNT and CDR2 YYREEE (reference sequence). CDR3 DNA sequence: TGTGCCAGCAGCCGCGTGACAGGAGTGGACACCGGGGAGCTGTTTTTT. Translated: CASSRVTGVDTGELFF.

This chain links TRBV24-1 with TRBJ1-5; D unresolved. V was clipped by 6 bases and J by 8 bases, with 13 bases between them. Germline values: CDR1 KGHDR, CDR2 SFDVKD. The CDR3 totals 13 residues. CDR3 coding DNA: TGTGCCACCAGTACCGGGCCCGGGGAGCCCCAGCATTTT. Translated: CATSTGPGEPQHF.

The V and J genes are TRBV18 and TRBJ2-1; tentative D call: TRBD2 (6 bases). CDR1 and CDR2 (germline): KGHSH, LQKENI. The CDR3 consists of 14 residues. The V gene lost 2 bases and the J gene lost 9 bases, with 14 bases spanning the gap. CDR3 DNA: TGTGCCAGCTCACCAGTTGGACTACCGAGTGAGCAGTTCTTC. Translated, it gives CASSPVGLPSEQFF.

The V and J genes are TRBV7-2 and TRBJ1-3; the match to TRBD1 covers 7 bases. Germline loops: CDR1 SGHTA, CDR2 FQGNSA. The J segment lost 0 bases and the V segment lost 5 bases, leaving 13 bases of the junction unmatched. CDR3 length: 18 residues. This CDR3 is CASSPGGIWTVSGNTIYF. DNA of the CDR3: TGTGCCAGCAGCCCAGGGGGAATTTGGACAGTCTCTGGAAACACCATATATTTT.

The chain employs TRBV7-2 and TRBJ1-4; a weak D match, TRBD1 (6 bases). Germline V gene lookup returns CDR1 SGHTA and CDR2 FQGNSA. The length of the CDR3 is 15 residues. V was shortened by 4 bases and J by 7 bases, with 16 bases between the two germline ends. DNA of the CDR3: TGTGCCAGCAGCTCAATGGGGGGGCGCGTTGAAAAACTGTTTTTT. Its protein product is CASSSMGGRVEKLFF.

V is TRBV3-1 (or the pseudogene TRBV3-2) and J is TRBJ2-1; weak D call: TRBD1 (6 bases). Germline V gives CDR1 LGHDT, CDR2 YNNKEL (reference sequence). The ends were cut back, 5 bases at V and 6 bases at J, with 14 bases in the middle. The CDR3 is made up of 14 amino acids. The CDR3 coding sequence is TGTGCCAGCAGCTCCCGGCGACAGGCCAATGAGCAGTTCTTC. This sequence encodes CASSSRRQANEQFF.

The chain couples TRBV4-3 to TRBJ2-3; 8 positions agree with TRBD2. The CDR3 is 17 amino acids. CDR1 LGHNA and CDR2 YSLEER come from the germline V gene. Trimming at V came to 0 bases and at J to 11 bases, leaving 16 bases not matched to a gene. CDR3 nucleotide sequence: TGCGCCAGCAGCCAAGATGGAATAGCGGGGACGGGCGGCCTGCAGTATTTT. It translates to CASSQDGIAGTGGLQYF.

This rearrangement joins TRBV7-2 to TRBJ2-2; D gene ambiguous. This CDR3 spans 14 amino acids. CDR1 and CDR2 from the germline V gene are SGHTA and FQGNSA. Trimming pared 1 base from V and 3 bases from J, leaving 6 bases between. This chain's CDR3 is CASSLEGHTGELFF. DNA of the CDR3: TGTGCCAGCAGCTTAGAAGGGCACACCGGGGAGCTGTTTTTT.

The CDR3 spells CASRDWDRGRGTEAFF. CDR3 in DNA: TGTGCCAGCAGGGATTGGGACAGGGGAAGGGGCACTGAAGCTTTCTTT. The V and J genes are TRBV25-1 and TRBJ1-1, with 10 bases matching TRBD1. The CDR3 runs 16 residues. Germline lookup yields CDR1 MGHDK and CDR2 SYGVNS. The trim removed 6 bases at V and 4 bases at J, leaving 11 bases unmatched.

This clone has a single count. The chain combines TRBV29-1 with TRBJ1-2; 7 bases are a match to TRBD1. Trimming took 6 bases from V and 5 from J; bases not matched to a gene: 15. The CDR3 is 15 amino acids. Germline assignment: CDR1 SQVTM and CDR2 ANQGSEA. The CDR3 nucleotides read TGCAGCGTGCCCCCCCCAGGGGGAGAATTGTATGGCTACACCTTC. This codes for CSVPPPGGELYGYTF.

The J gene is TRBJ2-7, the V gene TRBV7-2; TRBD2 is a possible D gene (5 bases). The CDR3 extends over 14 amino acids. CDR1 and CDR2 from the germline V gene are SGHTA and FQGNSA. V was shortened by 5 bases and J by 2 bases, with 13 bases between the two germline ends. CDR3 residues: CASSPAGGTYEQYF. The CDR3, as DNA: TGTGCCAGCAGCCCTGCGGGCGGTACCTACGAGCAGTACTTC. Drawing the rest from reference TRBV7-2 and TRBJ2-7, the complete variable domain is GAGVSQSPSNKVTEKGKDVELRCDPISGHTALYWYRQSLGQGLEFLIYFQGNSAPDKSGLPSDRFSAERTGGSVSTLTIQRTQQEDSAVYLCASSPAGGTYEQYFGPGTRLTVT.

The chain is built from TRBV7-9 and TRBJ1-1, with a weak D call TRBD1 (6 bases). From germline, CDR1 is SEHNR and CDR2 FQNEAQ (reference sequence). This CDR3 comprises 16 residues. Trimming removed 5 bases at V and 0 bases at J, with 16 bases between. The CDR3 bases are TGTGCCAGCAGCCCCCCCGGGGGGCCCATGAACACTGAAGCTTTCTTT. Its protein is CASSPPGGPMNTEAFF.

The gene calls are TRBV6-5 and TRBJ2-7; no clear D. Trimming removed 8 bases from V and 4 bases from J, with 12 bases in between. This CDR3 is 12 amino acids long. Per the germline V gene, CDR1 is MNHEY and CDR2 is SVGAGI. The CDR3 reads CASGPDTYEQYF. Written as DNA, the CDR3 is TGTGCCAGCGGGCCCGACACGTACGAGCAGTACTTC.

This clone has just a few counts. The chain couples TRBV6-2 or TRBV6-3 to TRBJ1-2; D uncertain. Trimming took 2 bases from V and 8 from J, leaving 18 bases between them. Germline values: CDR1 MNHEY, CDR2 SVGEGT. This CDR3 spans 15 amino acids. The CDR3 DNA follows: TGTGCCAGCAGTTACATGGGCACCACCCTCGGGGGCTACACCTTC. Protein product: CASSYMGTTLGGYTF.

The CDR3 region is CASSLPRAGPYNEQFF. CDR3 sequence (DNA): TGTGCCAGCAGCTTACCCCGCGCCGGGCCTTACAATGAGCAGTTCTTC. V gene TRBV7-6 combines with J gene TRBJ2-1; no firm D call. Trimming pared 2 bases from V and 4 bases from J, leaving 15 bases between. This CDR3 is 16 amino acids long. The germline V gene has CDR1 SGHVS and CDR2 FNYEAQ. The entire variable domain, with the rest obtained from reference TRBV7-6 and TRBJ2-1, is as follows: GAGVSQSPRYKVTKRGQDVALRCDPISGHVSLYWYRQALGQGPEFLTYFNYEAQQDKSGLPNDRFSAERPEGSISTLTIQRTEQRDSAMYRCASSLPRAGPYNEQFFGPGTRLTVL.

The count of this clone is one. V is TRBV27 and J is TRBJ2-3, with D uncertain. V was cut by 6 bases and J by 9 bases, with 10 bases left in between. The length of the CDR3 is 11 residues. Per germline, CDR1 MNHEY and CDR2 SMNVEV (reference sequence). The CDR3 coding sequence is TGTGCCAGCAGGATAGGCGGCACGCAGTATTTT. Translation gives CASRIGGTQYF.

The chain uses TRBV6-6 and TRBJ1-1; no clear D. V was clipped by 6 bases and J by 2 bases, with 10 bases between them. Germline V gene lookup returns CDR1 MNHNY and CDR2 SVGAGI (reference sequence). The CDR3 consists of 13 residues. The CDR3 DNA is TGTGCCAGCAGCATCACAGTTAACACTGAAGCTTTCTTT. This translates into CASSITVNTEAFF.

The chain employs TRBV6-2 or TRBV6-3 and TRBJ1-4; no clear D. The CDR3 length is 12 residues. Germline CDR1 reads MNHEY; CDR2 reads SVGEGT. V lost 6 bases and J 8 bases, leaving 10 bases between the germline ends. CDR3 residues: CASSALSEKLFF. Here the CDR3 DNA reads TGTGCCAGCAGCGCCCTTTCGGAAAAACTGTTTTTT.

CDR3 region: CASRSPGQGIEQYF. CDR3 coding DNA: TGTGCCAGCAGATCCCCGGGACAGGGTATCGAGCAGTACTTC. This sequence joins TRBV27 and TRBJ2-7; 9 bases match TRBD1. After removal of 6 bases from V and 6 bases from J, the junction contained 9 bases not matched to a gene. The germline CDR1 and CDR2 sequences are MNHEY and SMNVEV (reference sequence). This CDR3 is built from 14 residues.

This chain joins TRBV6-5 and TRBJ1-2, with no clear D. Germline assignment: CDR1 MNHEY and CDR2 SVGAGI. The CDR3 is made up of 12 amino acids. V shed 4 bases and J shed 4 bases, with 7 bases lying between them. The CDR3 spells CASSSLAYGYTF. The DNA for the CDR3 is TGTGCCAGCAGTTCTCTAGCCTATGGCTACACCTTC.

The chain recombines TRBV12-3 or TRBV12-4 with TRBJ1-2; D gene uncertain. The CDR3 loop spans 11 amino acids. Trimming cost V 4 bases and J 6 bases, with 6 bases left between them. This CDR3 is CASSYGDGYTF. The DNA for the CDR3 is TGTGCCAGCAGTTATGGGGATGGCTACACCTTC.

This chain connects TRBV5-1 to TRBJ2-5, with 11 bases lining up with TRBD2. Unmatched junction bases numbered 11, after V lost 3 bases and J lost 4 bases. This CDR3 contains 17 residues. Germline V CDR1 and CDR2: SGHRS, YFSETQ. The CDR3 region is CASSSLLGLAGGETQYF. The CDR3 nucleotides read TGCGCCAGCAGCTCCCTACTTGGACTAGCGGGCGGAGAGACCCAGTACTTC.

The J gene is TRBJ1-3, the V gene TRBV19; D perhaps matches TRBD1 (6 bases). Germline V gives CDR1 LNHDA, CDR2 SQIVND (reference sequence). V lost 3 bases to trimming and J lost 2 bases, with 17 bases between them. The CDR3 loop spans 17 amino acids. The CDR3 loop is CASSMVTGALPGNTIYF. The DNA for the CDR3 is TGTGCCAGTAGTATGGTGACAGGAGCCCTACCTGGAAACACCATATATTTT.

The CDR3 sequence is CASTPTSGSWNEQFF. CDR3 DNA: TGTGCCAGTACCCCGACTAGCGGGAGTTGGAATGAGCAGTTCTTC. The V call is TRBV19, the J call TRBJ2-1; 12 bases fit TRBD2. Germline V gives CDR1 LNHDA, CDR2 SQIVND (reference sequence). The CDR3 totals 15 residues. J was trimmed by 7 bases and V by 7 bases; bases with no gene match: 8.

The CDR3 nucleotides are TGCGCCAGCAGCCACCTGCCGAGGGATGGACCCCCCAATGAGCAGTTCTTC. Protein sequence: CASSHLPRDGPPNEQFF. The gene calls are TRBV4-3 and TRBJ2-1, with TRBD2 as a possible D gene (5 bases). This CDR3 is 17 amino acids long. Trimming stripped 3 bases from V and 6 bases from J, with 21 bases between. CDR1 and CDR2 (germline): LGHNA, YSLEER.

This chain joins TRBV7-2 and TRBJ2-7; 9 positions agree with TRBD2. Germline V lookup: CDR1 SGHTA, CDR2 FQGNSA. This CDR3 region has 15 residues. After removal of 0 bases from V and 3 bases from J, the junction contained 3 bases not matched to a gene. The CDR3 loop reads CASSLASGGSYEQYF. CDR3 DNA sequence: TGTGCCAGCAGCTTAGCGAGCGGGGGGAGCTACGAGCAGTACTTC.

The chain carries TRBV7-2 and TRBJ2-5; 10 positions agree with TRBD2. Per the germline V gene, CDR1 is SGHTA and CDR2 is FQGNSA. Germline trimming cut 1 base from V and 5 bases from J; bases unmatched to any gene: 10. This CDR3 is 17 amino acids long. CDR3 sequence reads: CASSLEIAGGLTETQYF. CDR3 in DNA: TGTGCCAGCAGCTTAGAAATAGCGGGAGGCCTCACGGAGACCCAGTACTTC.